This T cell receptor (beta chain) was obtained from a study of blood T cell repertoires in COVID-19. Per germline, CDR1 KGHSH and CDR2 LQKENI. The CDR3 extends over 16 amino acids. V lost 1 base to trimming and J lost 2 bases; unmatched junction nucleotides: 4. Methods used by the authors: Amplification of reference gene primers was used by the study to estimate nucleated cell counts. Profiled with immunoSEQ multiplex PCR; TCRdb holds only in-frame clones, not every one. V and J calls and clone size follow that table, whereas D and trimming were derived from the DNA. In the table there are about 33,000 clones, around 83% of which are singletons.

This chain connects TRBV18 to TRBJ1-4; 7 bases match TRBD1. Input material: peripheral blood. The sequence was obtained from a human donor in a cohort sampled during active COVID-19. CDR3 residues: CASSPLETGTNEKLFF. CDR3 bases: TGTGCCAGCTCACCACTCGAGACAGGGACTAATGAAAAACTGTTTTTT. Together with reference TRBV18 and TRBJ1-4, the CDR3 gives the full variable domain: NAGVMQNPRHLVRRRGQEARLRCSPMKGHSHVYWYRQLPEEGLKFMVYLQKENIIDESGMPKERFSAEFPKEGPSILRIQQVVRGDSAAYFCASSPLETGTNEKLFFGSGTQLSVL.